This TCR beta chain is from a study of blood T cell repertoires in COVID-19. Looking at the study overall: Material from acute and convalescent COVID-19 was sourced from the United States, Italy and Spain. T cells, B-cell-depleted T cells, or PBMCs supplied cDNA or gDNA.

J lost 2 bases, V lost 5 bases, and 8 bases had no gene match. Germline-derived CDR1 and CDR2 are MNHEY and SMNVEV (reference sequence). This CDR3 is built from 16 residues. During active infection, Seattle patients enrolled and were then monitored through disease. Original analysis: Reference gene primer amplification yielded estimated nucleated cell counts. Here immunoSEQ multiplex PCR was the method, and the copy in TCRdb shows in-frame clones only, minus some. D and trimming come from the DNA, and the V and J calls and clone size come from that table. Among roughly 200,000 clones listed, less than 85% were seen once.

The receptor's source is a woman of 80 years or more with COVID-19, enrolled during active disease. The chain is built from TRBV27 and TRBJ2-4; the match to TRBD1 covers 8 bases. Sequences were obtained from peripheral blood. CDR3 sequence (DNA): TGTGCCAGCAGTCCTGGGACAGGATTACCCAAAAACATTCAGTACTTC. The encoded protein is CASSPGTGLPKNIQYF.